The TCR beta chain described here comes from a study of post-analysis software for immune sequencing data. Study findings and constraints: Controls had lower frequencies than patients of about 5 TRBV segments, which included TRBV5-6, TRBV5-1 and TRBV20-1.

This CDR3 is 19 amino acids long. With 0 bases removed from V and 4 bases from J, the gap between germline ends came to 27 bases. Germline CDR1 reads DFQATT; CDR2 reads SNEGSKA (reference sequence). This clonotype was seen a few times. Its antigen is unidentified. Unique-molecular-identifier-tagged TCR beta cDNA libraries were used. Using its own MiXCR run on the PCR reads, TCRdb lists one record per CDR3 protein. The sample records 740,000 or so distinct CDR3 sequences, approximately 53% being singletons. This chain connects TRBV20-1 to TRBJ1-2; maybe TRBD1 (6 bases). The clonotype was recovered from a girl between 5 and 17 years old with multiple sclerosis. The sequenced sample consisted of blood. CDR3 in amino acids: CSARDTSLGQGGEPYGYTF. In nucleotides, the CDR3 is TGCAGTGCTAGAGATACTTCCTTGGGACAAGGGGGGGAACCCTATGGCTACACCTTC.